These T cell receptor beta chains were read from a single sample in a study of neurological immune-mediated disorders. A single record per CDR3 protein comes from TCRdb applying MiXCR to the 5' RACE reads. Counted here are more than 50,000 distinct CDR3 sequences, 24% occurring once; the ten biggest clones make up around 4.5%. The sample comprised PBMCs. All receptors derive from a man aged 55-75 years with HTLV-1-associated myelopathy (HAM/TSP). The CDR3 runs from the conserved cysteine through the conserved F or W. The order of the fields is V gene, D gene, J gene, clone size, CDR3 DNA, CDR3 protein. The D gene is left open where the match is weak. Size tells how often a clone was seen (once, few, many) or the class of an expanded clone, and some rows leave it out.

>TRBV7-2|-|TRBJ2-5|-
TGTGCCAGCAGCTTAGACAGCCGGGGCCGAGGGACCCAGTACTTC
CASSLDSRGRGTQYF
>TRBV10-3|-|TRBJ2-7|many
TGTGCCATCAGTGAGGCGATTGAGCAGTACTTC
CAISEAIEQYF
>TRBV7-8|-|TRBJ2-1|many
TGTGCCAGCAGCCGTTCGCCCTCGAATGAGCAGTTCTTC
CASSRSPSNEQFF
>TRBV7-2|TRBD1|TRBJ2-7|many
TGTGCCAGCAGCTTGGGTGGCAGGGGGCCCTACGAGCAGTACTTC
CASSLGGRGPYEQYF
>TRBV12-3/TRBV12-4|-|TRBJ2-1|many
TGTGCCAGCAGTTTAGAGATACAGGTGAATGAGCAGTTCTTC
CASSLEIQVNEQFF
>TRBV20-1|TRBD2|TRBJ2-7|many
TGCAGTGCCGCGCGGGAGAACGAGCAGTACTTC
CSAARENEQYF
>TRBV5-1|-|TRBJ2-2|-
TGCGCCAGCAGCTTGGTGTTACTCACCGGGGAGCTGTTTTTT
CASSLVLLTGELFF
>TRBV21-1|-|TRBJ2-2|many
TGTGCCAGCAGCAATCAGCTAGCTGCGACGAACACCGGGGAGCTGTTTTTT
CASSNQLAATNTGELFF
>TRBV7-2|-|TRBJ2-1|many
TGTGCCAGCAGCTTAGCAGGGCGGGGAATCTTCGTTGAGCAGTTCTTC
CASSLAGRGIFVEQFF
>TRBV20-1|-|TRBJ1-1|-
TGCAGTGCTGGAGTGGGCAGGATAACTGAAGTTTTCTTT
CSAGVGRITEVFF